This TCR beta chain was sequenced for a study of OX40 agonist ivuxolimab in advanced cancers. Whole-study findings and limits: Expanded peripheral T cells had an undetermined antigen specificity. At 0.1 to 3.0 mg/kg, clonal expansion of CD4+ and CD8+ blood T cells had occurred by week 6.

Method: immunoSEQ multiplex PCR; TCRdb's copy keeps in-frame clones and lacks some. This table holds around 110,000 clones, 80% to 95% found once. This clone was seen once. What it recognizes is unknown. There are 15 residues in the CDR3. V lost 2 bases to trimming and J lost 7 bases; unmatched junction nucleotides: 7. Germline V gives CDR1 SGHTA, CDR2 FQGNSA. This sequence originates from an adult with an advanced solid tumor such as melanoma, head and neck, liver or kidney cancer. The sequences come from CD4+ or CD8+ T cells sorted from blood, collected in a trial of the OX40 agonist ivuxolimab. The chain recombines TRBV7-2 with TRBJ1-5; 8 bases agree with TRBD1. This CDR3 is CASSLMGQVGQPQHF. The CDR3 DNA is TGTGCCAGCAGCTTAATGGGACAGGTTGGGCAGCCCCAGCATTTT.